A selection of T cell receptor beta chains follows, all from one sample in a study of blood T cell repertoires in COVID-19. The assay was immunoSEQ multiplex PCR, and TCRdb's table has in-frame clones only and misses some. Of roughly 14,000 clones listed, more than 80% are singletons. Sample: peripheral blood. These receptors came from a man aged 50-59 years with active COVID-19. Both conserved end residues are trimmed from each CDR3. Each record gives: V gene, clone size, J gene, CDR3 protein. Clone size is given for some rows only: seen once, a few or many times, or a class if the clone is expanded.

>TRBV4-3|once|TRBJ2-5
ASSTSVGNFETQY
>TRBV10-2|NA|TRBJ2-5
ASGTGLQETQY
>TRBV24-1|NA|TRBJ2-1
ATSDWTGGIDEQF
>TRBV5-1|NA|TRBJ2-5
ASSLDSIDKTQY
>TRBV5-1|NA|TRBJ1-1
ASSLGGFRTLRMNTEAF
>TRBV7-2|few|TRBJ2-2
ASSKTMTGELF
>TRBV10-1|few|TRBJ2-1
ASSEYPVVAAYNEQF
>TRBV2|NA|TRBJ2-7
ASSERGLPTNYEQY
>TRBV5-4|NA|TRBJ2-1
ASSLFSGRSYNEQF
>TRBV4-3|NA|TRBJ2-3
ASSPGQGPDTQY
>TRBV7-2|NA|TRBJ1-5
ASSPSRQPHQPQH
>TRBV21-1|NA|TRBJ2-7
ARLSGTSVREQY
>TRBV5-1|NA|TRBJ1-4
ASSLNRGEKLF
>TRBV13|NA|TRBJ2-7
ASSTRRGGAYEQY
>TRBV27|NA|TRBJ2-1
ASSHGTSGSNEQF
>TRBV9|NA|TRBJ2-1
ASSVSPGLATARSSYNEQF
>TRBV9|NA|TRBJ1-1
ASQPGQGASDDTEAF
>TRBV7-9|NA|TRBJ2-7
ASSLGHLSYEQY
>TRBV15|NA|TRBJ1-4
ATSRGLLGKGEKLF
>TRBV10-3|NA|TRBJ2-2
AISDRNREGKLF
>TRBV24-1|NA|TRBJ2-7
ATSDNPRDRGSGEQY
>TRBV27|NA|TRBJ2-3
ASGIGTRRTDTQY
>TRBV7-9|NA|TRBJ2-5
ASSWGTSGGETQY
>TRBV2|NA|TRBJ1-5
ASTSTGFSIQPQH
>TRBV9|few|TRBJ1-2
ASSPELTGVYGYT
>TRBV29-1|NA|TRBJ2-5
SVVGTSGSGETQY
>TRBV2|NA|TRBJ2-1
ATRREFDNEQF
>TRBV11-3|NA|TRBJ1-2
ASSHSSMYGYT
>TRBV18|NA|TRBJ2-2
ASSAKSGTNTGELF
>TRBV5-5|NA|TRBJ1-1
ASSLQGNTEAF
>TRBV27|NA|TRBJ2-7
ASSRLLSGTGFYEQY
>TRBV28|NA|TRBJ2-7
ATRGLAYEQY
>TRBV18|NA|TRBJ2-3
ASSPSFFSKGTDTQY
>TRBV28|NA|TRBJ2-7
ASRIAGAYEQY